The T cell receptor (beta chain) under discussion was sequenced for a study of T-cell memory formation after mild COVID-19 (dated by TCRdb to about 2021). Context from the whole study: TCR sequence clusters from the two donors were largely donor specific. Longitudinal TCRalpha and TCRbeta repertoire sequencing tracked T-cell clones expanding and contracting after mild COVID-19 in a couple of donors. The cohort was made up of two young adult volunteers, one female and one male, who were previously healthy. General conclusions and limits of the study: Whether the second-wave clones peaking on day 37 were SARS-CoV-2 specific was not confirmed. Contracting CD4+ clones appeared mostly in the CM and EM memory subsets, whereas CD8+ clones were enriched in EMRA. The study included only a couple of mild cases, and larger cohorts that include severe cases with pre-infection samples were judged to be necessary. Some responding clones were found in pre-infection memory, which suggests that pre-existing cross-reactive memory T cells took part in the SARS-CoV-2 response. From day 15 to 85, contracting clones showed balanced CD4/CD8 phenotypes, whereas a second wave of clones that expanded from day 15 to 37 leaned towards CD4+.

A word on this clonotype: Its specific antigen is unknown. Base qualities are not at hand, and no much larger clone is one base apart.

Ficoll-Paque density gradient centrifugation was used to isolate PBMCs. Sequenced using an Illumina NovaSeq 6000. TCRalpha and TCRbeta cDNA libraries were constructed by 5'RACE with constant-segment primers, with sample barcodes and unique molecular identifiers being introduced. RNA was extracted from every sample with Trizol reagent. Library amplification was performed in two PCR steps, and a second sample barcode and Illumina TruSeq adapters were introduced in the second step. Sequencing of the libraries was done on an Illumina NovaSeq, producing 2 x 150 bp paired-end reads. As for the authors' bioinformatics: The reads were demultiplexed and collapsed into UMI-guided consensus sequences using migec v1.2.7. Using mixcr v2.1.11, UMI consensuses were aligned to TRA and TRB V and J templates and then assembled into clonotypes. Clonotypes were classified as expanded or contracted when called significant by both edgeR and NoisET, with noise models trained on biological replicates. edgeR calls used a false discovery rate-adjusted p below 0.01 and a log2 fold-change threshold of 1. PCA with hierarchical clustering of max-normalized trajectories of the 1000 most abundant clonotypes was used as exploratory dynamics analysis. The CD4 or CD8 phenotype of responding clones was assigned using the separately sequenced CD4+ and CD8+ repertoires. Using fastp at Q25 and MiXCR, TCRdb reprocessed the public reads and kept productive beta chains. All rows with the same CDR3 protein become a single entry with the most common DNA and genes. The V and J calls, along with clone size, are taken from TCRdb and not from the paper's own processing. The sample data list some 88,000 distinct CDR3 sequences, and around a quarter of these were observed just once. The top ten clonotypes cover 35% to 50% of the sample.

The CDR1 and CDR2 encoded by the germline V gene are LGHNA and YSLEER. Trimming removed 4 bases from V and 0 bases from J, leaving 13 bases between the germline ends. There are 16 amino acids in the CDR3, from cysteine to phenylalanine inclusive. Solely the CDR3 DNA is kept, with 48 bases framed from the first base. The sequence is built from TRBV4-3 and TRBJ2-1, with a tentative D gene TRBD2 over 6 matching bases. The sample comprised PBMCs or a T cell subset sorted from them (not recorded which). The clonotype was recovered from a man between 18 and 29 years old who had mild COVID-19 (a few samples of this study predate the infection). The sample titles of this study are shuffled in the database, so cell type and time point are left out; the donor was told from shared clones. The CDR3 reads as follows: CASSLNSGSSYNEQFF. DNA sequence: TGCGCCAGCAGCCTGAATAGCGGCAGCTCCTACAATGAGCAGTTCTTC.